A single TCR beta chain is shown here with its context. This entry comes from a study of blood T cells in healthy people across ages. Germline CDR1 and CDR2: KGHSH and LQKENI. CDR3 length: 16 amino acids. Trimming pared 1 base from V and 2 bases from J, leaving 12 bases between. Primed by a sample-barcoded 5' primer and a J-beta primer mix, a second PCR proceeded for 7 to 11 cycles. MiXCR, applied by TCRdb to the 5' RACE reads, yields one record per CDR3 protein. The data contain approximately 730,000 distinct CDR3 sequences, roughly 50% of them singletons. The clonotype originates from a man aged 80 or over in good health. The chain combines TRBV18 with TRBJ2-1; D gene ambiguous. The sample comprised blood. The CDR3: CASSPLPGVTYNEQFF. CDR3 sequence (DNA): TGTGCCAGCTCACCACTTCCGGGCGTTACCTACAATGAGCAGTTCTTC.